What follows are 4 T cell receptor beta chains derived from one specimen sequenced in a study of T cell repertoires in cytomegalovirus infection. One entry per CDR3 protein, called by TCRdb with MiXCR from the reads. The data hold 250,000 to 300,000 distinct CDR3 sequences, with 8% to 9.5% observed a single time. Source material: PBMCs. The receptor set was obtained from a human donor in good health (CMV status not recorded). Some clones in this sample may be carry-over from other donors' samples.

The chain joins TRBV6-1 to TRBJ1-5; 7 bases line up with TRBD1. CDR1 and CDR2 (germline): MNHNS, SASEGT. V was pared by 6 bases and J by 6 bases, with 5 bases of the junction left unmatched. There are 13 residues in the CDR3. CDR3 residues: CASSLGDSQPQHF. CDR3 DNA: TGTGCCAGCAGCCTGGGGGACAGTCAGCCCCAGCATTTT.

This clonotype was detected many times. The gene calls are TRBV7-2 and TRBJ2-4, with unresolved D. Trimming left V 0 bases short and J 6 bases short, with 6 bases between. Germline lookup yields CDR1 SGHTA and CDR2 FQGNSA. The CDR3 contains 13 residues. CDR3 sequence (DNA): TGTGCCAGCAGCTTAGCCAGTCTAAACATTCAGTACTTC. This gives the protein CASSLASLNIQYF.

This clonotype has just a few counts. The chain joins TRBV11-2 to TRBJ2-7, with TRBD2 matching over 12 bases. V gave up 3 bases and J gave up 7 bases; unmatched junction bases: 1. Germline CDR1 SGHAT, CDR2 FQNNGV. The CDR3 covers 13 residues. This CDR3 reads CASSFGTSGEQYF. In nucleotides, the CDR3 is TGTGCCAGCAGCTTCGGGACTAGCGGGGAGCAGTACTTC.

This clonotype was detected ten times or more. The chain recombines TRBV11-2 with TRBJ2-7; D not resolved. The CDR3 spans 16 residues. Trimming cost V 5 bases and J 0 bases, with 17 bases left between them. The germline gives CDR1 SGHAT, CDR2 FQNNGV. CDR3 residues: CASSPRALLSSYEQYF. In DNA form, the CDR3 reads TGTGCCAGCAGCCCAAGGGCCCTTCTAAGCTCCTACGAGCAGTACTTC.